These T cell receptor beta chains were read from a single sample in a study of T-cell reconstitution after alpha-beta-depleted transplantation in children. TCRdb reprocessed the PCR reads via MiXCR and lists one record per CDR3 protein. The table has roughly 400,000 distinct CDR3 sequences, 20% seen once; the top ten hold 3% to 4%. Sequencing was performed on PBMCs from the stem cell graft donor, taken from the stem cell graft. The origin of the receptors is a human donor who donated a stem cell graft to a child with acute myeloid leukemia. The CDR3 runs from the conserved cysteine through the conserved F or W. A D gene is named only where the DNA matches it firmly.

CSVGQVLRQETQYF	TRBJ2-5	-	TRBV29-1
CSATLTGGNTEAFF	TRBJ1-1	-	TRBV29-1
CASSTQWDTEAFF	TRBJ1-1	-	TRBV18
CSARDPDRGLFYEQYF	TRBJ2-7	TRBD1	TRBV20-1
CSASSTRGLAGVGEQYF	TRBJ2-7	TRBD2	TRBV20-1
CASSSGQGASWTGELFF	TRBJ2-2	TRBD1	TRBV27
CASSLWGYEETQYF	TRBJ2-5	-	TRBV12-3/TRBV12-4
CASTAREVVGELFF	TRBJ2-2	-	TRBV12-3/TRBV12-4
CASSYLGGADEHFF	TRBJ2-1	-	TRBV3-1
CASSREMDTEAFF	TRBJ1-1	-	TRBV7-8
CASRSRDRASYEQYF	TRBJ2-7	TRBD1	TRBV28
CATSDPWAGMHNEQFF	TRBJ2-1	-	TRBV24-1
CASSLKGDNSPLHF	TRBJ1-6	-	TRBV5-1
CASSPRGGGEKLFF	TRBJ1-4	TRBD1	TRBV2
CASSQGVSIYEQYF	TRBJ2-7	-	TRBV3-1
CSVGGTKYGQYF	TRBJ2-7	-	TRBV29-1
CSVRIAGDGELFF	TRBJ2-2	TRBD2	TRBV29-1
CASSLNTGTGSTGELFF	TRBJ2-2	TRBD1	TRBV28
CASSVVGDGGNTIYF	TRBJ1-3	-	TRBV9
CASSQESQTRSSYNEQFF	TRBJ2-1	-	TRBV3-1
CAISEQEGTGELFF	TRBJ2-2	-	TRBV10-3
CASSLDPDGRTDTQYF	TRBJ2-3	-	TRBV11-1
CATPQVWESDTQYF	TRBJ2-3	-	TRBV9
CSVDPLAAYNEQFF	TRBJ2-1	TRBD2	TRBV29-1
CASSRGRSSYEQYF	TRBJ2-7	-	TRBV4-3
CSARWGGNTNEQFF	TRBJ2-1	-	TRBV20-1
CASSSTSGSIGEQFF	TRBJ2-1	TRBD2	TRBV11-2
CSASRENEQFF	TRBJ2-1	-	TRBV29-1
CASSLGQAGDEQFF	TRBJ2-1	TRBD2	TRBV5-1
CSAEEGQSSYNSPLHF	TRBJ1-6	TRBD1	TRBV20-1
CATQGVAYEQYF	TRBJ2-7	-	TRBV19
CATSGSSGDNSNQPQHF	TRBJ1-5	-	TRBV15
CATSDPRTEETQYF	TRBJ2-5	-	TRBV24-1
CSADKYTGELFF	TRBJ2-2	-	TRBV29-1
CASRDRTALNTEAFF	TRBJ1-1	TRBD1	TRBV2
CASSLDLRAKETQYF	TRBJ2-5	-	TRBV11-2
CASRGDSTYNEQFF	TRBJ2-1	TRBD1	TRBV27
CATSEGTATNEKLFF	TRBJ1-4	-	TRBV24-1
CASSDHGQTYEKLFF	TRBJ1-4	-	TRBV25-1
CASSLAPTDSPLHF	TRBJ1-6	-	TRBV12-3/TRBV12-4
CATSVPGTYNEQFF	TRBJ2-1	-	TRBV24-1
CASNRIGGGGYNEQFF	TRBJ2-1	TRBD2	TRBV5-1
CASSRGLGPYEQYF	TRBJ2-7	-	TRBV5-1
CSARQGGRSGELFF	TRBJ2-2	-	TRBV20-1
CSASLWEAPYEQYF	TRBJ2-7	-	TRBV20-1
CASSPPGVAGRNEQFF	TRBJ2-1	TRBD2	TRBV7-2
CATSRDRFQGGEETQYF	TRBJ2-5	-	TRBV15
CASSAGAEQTQYF	TRBJ2-5	-	TRBV9
CSAKRSSGDYEQYF	TRBJ2-7	TRBD2	TRBV20-1
CSALHRGDYGYTF	TRBJ1-2	-	TRBV20-1
CASSYPIGYEQFF	TRBJ2-1	-	TRBV5-6
CASTRRTSGTYTQYF	TRBJ2-3	TRBD2	TRBV6-1
CASRAGVPYNEQFF	TRBJ2-1	-	TRBV4-1